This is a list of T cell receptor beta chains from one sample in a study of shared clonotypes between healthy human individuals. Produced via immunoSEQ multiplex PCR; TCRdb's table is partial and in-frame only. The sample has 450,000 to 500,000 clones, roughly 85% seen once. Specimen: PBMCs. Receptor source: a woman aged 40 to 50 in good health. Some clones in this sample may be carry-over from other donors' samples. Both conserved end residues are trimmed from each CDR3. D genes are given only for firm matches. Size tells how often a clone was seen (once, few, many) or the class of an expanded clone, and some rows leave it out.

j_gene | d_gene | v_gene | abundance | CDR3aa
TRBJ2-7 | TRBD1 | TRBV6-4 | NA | ASSAGQGREQY
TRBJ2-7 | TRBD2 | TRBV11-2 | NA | ASSWGLAGPYEQY
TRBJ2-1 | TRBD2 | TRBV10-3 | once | AISGGRQREGNEQF
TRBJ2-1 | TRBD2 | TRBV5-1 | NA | ASSWRSEREFNEQF
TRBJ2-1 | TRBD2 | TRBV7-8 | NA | ASSLGVGGGLAGWNEQF
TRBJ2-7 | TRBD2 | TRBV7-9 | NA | ASSLASGSFYEQY
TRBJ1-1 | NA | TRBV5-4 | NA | ASSLTGVNTEAF
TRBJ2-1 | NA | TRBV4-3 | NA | ASSQRLGSNEQF
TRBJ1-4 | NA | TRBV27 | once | ASSYKTGTQATNEKLF
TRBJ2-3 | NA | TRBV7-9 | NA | ASSLVASTDTQY
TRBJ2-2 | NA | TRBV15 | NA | ATSTANTGELF
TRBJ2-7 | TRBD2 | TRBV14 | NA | ASSRTSIRLYEQY
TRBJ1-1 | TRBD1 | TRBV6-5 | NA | ASSYGTGDTEAF
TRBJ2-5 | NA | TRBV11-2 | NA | ASSLERETQY
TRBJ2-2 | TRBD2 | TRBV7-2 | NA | ASSSVGEGPTGELF
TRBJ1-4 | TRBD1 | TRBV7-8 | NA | ASSYRGSPEKLF
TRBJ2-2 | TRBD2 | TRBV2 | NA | ASRVGLAIGGLF
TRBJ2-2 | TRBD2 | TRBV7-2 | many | ASSLELAGNTGELF
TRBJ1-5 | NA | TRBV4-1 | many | ASSQEGAQPQH
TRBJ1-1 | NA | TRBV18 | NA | ASSQTQTNTEAF
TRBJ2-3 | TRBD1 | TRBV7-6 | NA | ASSPSLQGFPDTQY
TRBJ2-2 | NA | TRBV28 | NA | ASGSTGFGPGELF
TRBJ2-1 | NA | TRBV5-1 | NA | ASSLGPESPPEQF
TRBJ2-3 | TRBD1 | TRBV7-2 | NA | ASSLVPPGQGGTDTQY
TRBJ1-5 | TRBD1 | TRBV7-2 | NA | ASSLAQGATPSQPQH